What follows are 19 T cell receptor beta chains derived from one specimen sequenced in a study of Ad26.COV2.S vaccination and SARS-CoV-2 variants (dated by TCRdb to the early 2020s). Libraries were made using the immunoSEQ multiplex PCR assay. TCRdb retrieved this table from immuneACCESS and kept in-frame rearrangements only. Not all clones are present; in checked studies, unresolved V genes account for under half, and no reason is known for the remainder. The table for this sample lists a few hundred thousand clones; roughly four fifths of them were counted only once. The ten largest clones take up more than 7% of the sample. Per the publication, the treatment or condition label means: roughly 20 received Ad26.COV2.S at low or high dose, single or two shots; about 5 received placebo; per-sample allocation not given. Repertoires of vaccine and placebo recipients were sequenced from samples taken on day 63 after the first injection.

The material was peripheral blood, obtained in a trial of Ad26.COV2.S vaccine versus placebo. The receptor source for this set is a person aged 18-65 years who received the Ad26.COV2.S COVID-19 vaccine or a placebo.

The J gene is TRBJ1-6, the V gene TRBV7-2; 8 bases align to TRBD1. Germline V CDR1 and CDR2: SGHTA, FQGNSA. The CDR3 contains 15 residues. J lost 10 bases, V lost 2 bases, and 7 bases had no gene match. CDR3 region: CASSLTGQGSSPLHF. CDR3 nucleotides: TGTGCCAGCAGCTTAACTGGACAGGGAAGCTCACCCCTCCACTTT.

This clone was recorded once. V usage is TRBV7-2 and J usage is TRBJ1-5; a possible D gene is TRBD1 (6 bases). The CDR3 loop spans 16 amino acids. Trimming stripped 5 bases from V and 0 bases from J, with 14 bases between. CDR1 SGHTA and CDR2 FQGNSA come from the germline V gene. CDR3 sequence (DNA): TGTGCCAGCAGCGCGAGGGGGGGGACTAGCAATCAGCCCCAGCATTTT. This gives the protein CASSARGGTSNQPQHF. The variable domain in full, completed from reference TRBV7-2 and TRBJ1-5, reads GAGVSQSPSNKVTEKGKDVELRCDPISGHTALYWYRQSLGQGLEFLIYFQGNSAPDKSGLPSDRFSAERTGGSVSTLTIQRTQQEDSAVYLCASSARGGTSNQPQHFGDGTRLSIL.

J is TRBJ2-3 and V is TRBV19; TRBD1 might be the D (5 bases). In germline, CDR1 is LNHDA, CDR2 SQIVND (reference sequence). CDR3 size: 13 residues. Trimming left V 4 bases short and J 5 bases short, with 10 bases between. The CDR3 sequence is CASSKGPGDTQYF. CDR3 DNA sequence: TGTGCCAGTAGTAAGGGGCCAGGAGATACGCAGTATTTT.

Only one count was recorded for this clone. The chain combines TRBV19 with TRBJ2-1; perhaps TRBD1 as D (5 bases). Germline CDR1 reads LNHDA; CDR2 reads SQIVND (reference sequence). CDR3 length equals 11 residues. V was shortened by 10 bases and J by 8 bases, with 12 bases between the two germline ends. CDR3 amino acids: CATAKGDEQFF. CDR3 DNA: TGTGCCACTGCAAAAGGGGATGAGCAGTTCTTC. Supplemented by reference TRBV19 and TRBJ2-1, the full variable domain reads DGGITQSPKYLFRKEGQNVTLSCEQNLNHDAMYWYRQDPGQGLRLIYYSQIVNDFQKGDIAEGYSVSREKKESFPLTVTSAQKNPTAFYLCATAKGDEQFFGPGTRLTVL.

The chain employs TRBV2 and TRBJ2-4; D gene uncertain. V was shortened by 3 bases and J by 5 bases, with 11 bases between the two germline ends. The germline V gene has CDR1 SNHLY and CDR2 FYNNEI. CDR3 length: 14 residues. The CDR3 here is CASSDTVYQNIQYF. CDR3 sequence (DNA): TGTGCCAGCAGTGATACGGTTTACCAAAACATTCAGTACTTC.

V and J are TRBV15 and TRBJ2-5; perhaps D is TRBD1 or TRBD2 (5 bases each). This CDR3 has 18 amino acids. CDR1 LNHNV and CDR2 YYDKDF come from the germline V gene (reference sequence). V was trimmed by 0 bases and J by 1 base, leaving 18 bases between them. DNA for the CDR3: TGTGCCACCAGCAGAGATTATGGGACCCTCGCGATCCAAGAGACCCAGTACTTC. Translating it yields CATSRDYGTLAIQETQYF.

The CDR3 spells CANRGLGTAEAFF. The CDR3 nucleotides read TGTGCCAACAGAGGGTTAGGCACGGCTGAAGCTTTCTTT. The chain is built from TRBV2 and TRBJ1-1; D is ambiguous. Trimming shortened V by 10 bases and J by 6 bases, and 18 bases separated the two germline ends. The CDR3 is made up of 13 amino acids. CDR1 is SNHLY and CDR2 is FYNNEI in the germline V gene.

This clone showed up just once. This rearrangement joins TRBV7-2 to TRBJ1-2, with a tentative D call TRBD1 (5 bases). V lost 2 bases, J lost 4 bases, and 11 bases lay in between. Germline CDR1 reads SGHTA; CDR2 reads FQGNSA. The CDR3 consists of 14 residues. CDR3 protein: CASSLSSGPYGYTF. The DNA of the CDR3 is TGTGCCAGCAGCTTAAGCTCAGGGCCCTATGGCTACACCTTC. Complete variable domain (other parts from reference TRBV7-2 and TRBJ1-2): GAGVSQSPSNKVTEKGKDVELRCDPISGHTALYWYRQSLGQGLEFLIYFQGNSAPDKSGLPSDRFSAERTGGSVSTLTIQRTQQEDSAVYLCASSLSSGPYGYTFGSGTRLTVV.

The chain joins TRBV4-1 to TRBJ2-3, with 11 nucleotides matching TRBD2. The CDR3 length is 16 residues. Germline values: CDR1 MGHRA, CDR2 YSYEKL. Germline trimming cut 5 bases from V and 1 base from J; bases unmatched to any gene: 5. As DNA, the CDR3 is TGCGCCAGCAGCGCGGGACTAGCGGCCCGCACAGATACGCAGTATTTT. Its protein product is CASSAGLAARTDTQYF.

This clone was counted once. The chain combines TRBV27 with TRBJ2-1; perhaps TRBD2 as D (5 bases). Trimming removed 6 bases from V and 9 bases from J, with 9 bases in between. There are 11 residues in the CDR3. Germline values: CDR1 MNHEY, CDR2 SMNVEV (reference sequence). DNA for the CDR3: TGTGCCAGCAGGGCCCGGGGTGAGCAGTTCTTC. Its translation is CASRARGEQFF.

V is TRBV7-9 and J is TRBJ1-2; perhaps TRBD1 as D (5 bases). Per the germline V gene, CDR1 is SEHNR and CDR2 is FQNEAQ (reference sequence). V was shortened by 5 bases and J by 5 bases, with 12 bases between the two germline ends. CDR3 length: 13 amino acids. CDR3: CASSTGTPYGYTF. The CDR3 region has the DNA TGTGCCAGCAGCACCGGGACGCCTTATGGCTACACCTTC.

In this sample, this clone turned up a few times. The V and J genes are TRBV4-1 and TRBJ2-7; D not certain. The germline V gene has CDR1 MGHRA and CDR2 YSYEKL. CDR3 size: 13 residues. Trimming cost V 1 base and J 4 bases, with 8 bases left between them. The CDR3 DNA reads as TGCGCCAGCAGCCAAGCCCCCCAGTACGAGCAGTACTTC. This codes for CASSQAPQYEQYF.

V is TRBV7-7 and J is TRBJ1-3; possible D gene TRBD1, 6 bases. This CDR3 region has 13 residues. The V gene lost 11 bases and the J gene lost 2 bases, with 13 bases spanning the gap. In germline, CDR1 is SSHAT, CDR2 FNYEAQ (reference sequence). The CDR3 here is CAPRGGAGNTIYF. The DNA of the CDR3 is TGTGCCCCTAGGGGGGGGGCTGGAAACACCATATATTTT.

V is TRBV5-1 and J is TRBJ2-2, with 10 bases lining up with TRBD1. The CDR3 contains 15 residues. Looked up from germline, CDR1 is SGHRS and CDR2 is YFSETQ. Germline trimming cut 3 bases from V and 3 bases from J; bases unmatched to any gene: 2. CDR3 amino acids: CASSWGTGDTGELFF. In DNA form, the CDR3 reads TGCGCCAGCAGCTGGGGGACAGGGGACACCGGGGAGCTGTTTTTT. Supplemented by reference TRBV5-1 and TRBJ2-2, the full variable domain reads KAGVTQTPRYLIKTRGQQVTLSCSPISGHRSVSWYQQTPGQGLQFLFEYFSETQRNKGNFPGRFSGRQFSNSRSEMNVSTLELGDSALYLCASSWGTGDTGELFFGEGSRLTVL.

The count of this clone is one. The J gene is TRBJ1-1, the V gene TRBV28; 8 bases fit TRBD1. Per the germline V gene, CDR1 is MDHEN and CDR2 is SYDVKM. Trimming cost V 1 base and J 13 bases; bases outside gene matches: 8. The CDR3 consists of 13 residues. DNA of the CDR3: TGTGCCAGCAGTTTATTAAGAAACAGGGGGGTTTTCTTT. Its translation: CASSLLRNRGVFF. Full variable domain (rest looked up from reference TRBV28 and TRBJ1-1): DVKVTQSSRYLVKRTGEKVFLECVQDMDHENMFWYRQDPGLGLRLIYFSYDVKMKEKGDIPEGYSVSREKKERFSLILESASTNQTSMYLCASSLLRNRGVFFGQGTRLTVV.

The genes are TRBV27 and TRBJ2-4; D may be TRBD2 (7 bases). Germline CDR1 MNHEY, CDR2 SMNVEV (reference sequence). The CDR3 consists of 14 residues. V lost 6 bases and J 7 bases, leaving 16 bases between the germline ends. CDR3 DNA sequence: TGTGCCAGCAGCCCGAGGGGGGGCCCGAACATTCAGTACTTC. Translation gives CASSPRGGPNIQYF.

The chain has TRBV11-3 and TRBJ2-7; the D is unclear. CDR3 length: 15 amino acids. V was cut by 4 bases and J by 5 bases, with 18 bases left in between. CDR1 SGHNT and CDR2 YENEEA come from the germline V gene. CDR3 sequence: CASSSLVTVLHEQYF. The CDR3, as DNA: TGTGCCAGCAGCTCTTTAGTTACGGTCCTCCACGAGCAGTACTTC.

The chain carries TRBV11-1 and TRBJ2-5; the D gene is possibly TRBD2 (5 bases). From germline, CDR1 is SGHAT and CDR2 FQDESV (reference sequence). With 6 bases removed from V and 2 bases from J, the gap between germline ends came to 16 bases. This CDR3 is built from 15 residues. CDR3 nucleotide sequence: TGTGCCAGCAGTCAACCGGGAACCCAGCAAGAGACCCAGTACTTC. It specifies CASSQPGTQQETQYF.

The V and J genes are TRBV11-2 and TRBJ2-7, with unresolved D. CDR3 length: 12 residues. The germline V gene has CDR1 SGHAT and CDR2 FQNNGV. Trimming stripped 1 base from V and 7 bases from J, with 8 bases between. The CDR3 DNA reads TGTGCCAGCAGCTTAGTTCAGTGGGAGCAGTACTTC. As protein: CASSLVQWEQYF.